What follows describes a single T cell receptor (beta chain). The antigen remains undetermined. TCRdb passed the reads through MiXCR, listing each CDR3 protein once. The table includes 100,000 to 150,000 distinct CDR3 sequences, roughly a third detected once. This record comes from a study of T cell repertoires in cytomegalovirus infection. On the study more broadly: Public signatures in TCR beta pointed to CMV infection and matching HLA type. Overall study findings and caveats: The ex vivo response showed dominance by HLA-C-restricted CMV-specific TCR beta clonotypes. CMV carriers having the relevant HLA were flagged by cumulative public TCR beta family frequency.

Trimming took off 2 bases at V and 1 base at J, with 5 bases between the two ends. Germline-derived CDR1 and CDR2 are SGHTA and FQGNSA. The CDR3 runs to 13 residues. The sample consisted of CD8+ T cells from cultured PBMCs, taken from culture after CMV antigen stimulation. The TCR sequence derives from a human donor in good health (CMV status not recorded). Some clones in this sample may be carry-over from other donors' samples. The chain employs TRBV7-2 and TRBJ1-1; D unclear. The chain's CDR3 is CASSLYRNTEAFF. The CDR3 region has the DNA TGTGCCAGCAGCTTATACAGGAACACTGAAGCTTTCTTT.